This T cell receptor beta chain was recovered during a study of T cell responses to AZD1222 COVID-19 vaccine. Study findings and constraints: Spike-spanning, vaccine-associated CD4 TCRs were dominant at 160-218 and 743-854. Receipt of two AZD1222 doses was followed by a rise in Spike-specific TCR breadth and depth.

The CDR3 contains 14 residues. The V end was cut by 1 base, the J end by 8 bases, with 11 bases between. Germline V lookup: CDR1 SGHDN, CDR2 FVKESK. The repertoire was sequenced with immunoSEQ multiplex PCR; TCRdb's copy has only in-frame clones and lacks some. Of 120,000 or so clones in the sample, 88% are singletons; the top ten hold around a sixth. There are a few counts of this clone. Its antigen is undetermined. V and J are TRBV14 and TRBJ1-4; D gene unclear. This clonotype was sampled from an adult in good health. Specimen: peripheral blood, collected on day 0 of MenACWY control vaccination. CDR3 amino acids: CASSQAPVREKLFF. The CDR3 DNA reads as TGTGCCAGCAGCCAAGCCCCGGTGCGGGAAAAACTGTTTTTT.